The rows below give T cell receptor beta chains drawn from one sample of a study of CD8 T cells in Susac syndrome. TCRdb reprocessed the immunoSEQ multiplex PCR reads via MiXCR and lists one record per CDR3 protein. The data show 140,000 to 150,000 distinct CDR3 sequences, with approximately 93% seen just once and 0.065% to 0.1% held by the top ten. Sequenced input: CD4+ T cells from PBMCs. The receptor set was obtained from a human donor in good health. Each CDR3 is given with its conserved first and last residue. Fields, in order: V gene, J gene, clone size, D gene, CDR3 DNA, CDR3 protein. The D gene is left open where the match is weak. Clone size appears in some rows only: once, few, many, or a class for an expanded clone.

>TRBV5-4|TRBJ2-1|.|TRBD2
TGTGCCAGCAGCTCGGGGGGAGGCCACAATGAGCAGTTCTTC
CASSSGGGHNEQFF
>TRBV3-1|TRBJ2-7|.|.
TGTGCCAGCAGCCGGTTCCCTAAATACGAGCAGTACTTC
CASSRFPKYEQYF
>TRBV19|TRBJ2-5|.|TRBD1
TGTGCCAGTAGCGGACAGGTGGAGGAGACCCAGTACTTC
CASSGQVEETQYF
>TRBV20-1|TRBJ2-1|.|TRBD2
TGCAGTGCTAGGCGGGGGGGGGATGAGCAGTTCTTC
CSARRGGDEQFF
>TRBV5-1|TRBJ1-1|.|.
TGCGCCAGCAGCAGGGACTGGGGCACTGAAGCTTTCTTT
CASSRDWGTEAFF
>TRBV20-1|TRBJ1-1|.|.
TGCAGTGCTTGGGGGACGGTCTACACTGAAGCTTTCTTT
CSAWGTVYTEAFF
>TRBV14|TRBJ1-2|few|.
TGTGCCAGCAGCTCAGCAGGGTATGGCTACACCTTC
CASSSAGYGYTF
>TRBV5-1|TRBJ1-1|.|.
TGCGCCAGCAGCCCCTCATCGAACACTGAAGCTTTCTTT
CASSPSSNTEAFF
>TRBV18|TRBJ2-3|.|.
TGTGCCAGCTCAATGGCTAGCGCAGCCACAGATACGCAGTATTTT
CASSMASAATDTQYF
>TRBV3-1|TRBJ1-2|.|TRBD1
TGTGCCAGCAGCCAAGCCGGGACAGAAAACTATGGCTACACCTTC
CASSQAGTENYGYTF
>TRBV9|TRBJ1-1|.|.
TGTGCCAGCAGCGCTGGGGGGGCGACTCATTCCCTGGGGACTGAAGCTTTCTTT
CASSAGGATHSLGTEAFF
>TRBV7-2|TRBJ2-5|.|.
TGTGCCAGCAGCCTCAGAAACGGAGTCGGGAGCGACGTGAAGACCCAGTACTTC
CASSLRNGVGSDVKTQYF
>TRBV5-1|TRBJ1-1|.|.
TGCGCCAGCAGCTTGGCGGGGGCGCGGGGCACTGAAGCTTTCTTT
CASSLAGARGTEAFF
>TRBV12-3/TRBV12-4|TRBJ1-1|.|.
TGTGCCAGCAGTCCGACGGAGTTGAACACTGAAGCTTTCTTT
CASSPTELNTEAFF
>TRBV15|TRBJ1-1|.|TRBD1
TGTGCCACCAGCAGAGATGGGACAGGGGGAACTGAAGCTTTCTTT
CATSRDGTGGTEAFF
>TRBV18|TRBJ2-7|.|TRBD2
TGTGCCAGCTCATCGGGAGAGCGGGACTACGAGCAGTACTTC
CASSSGERDYEQYF
>TRBV18|TRBJ2-1|.|.
TGTGCCAGCTCACCACTCGCGGGTTCCTACAATGAGCAGTTCTTC
CASSPLAGSYNEQFF
>TRBV12-3/TRBV12-4|TRBJ2-3|.|.
TGTGCCAGCAGTTTAGGGGGCAGGGCCGTTGATACGCAGTATTTT
CASSLGGRAVDTQYF
>TRBV6-2/TRBV6-3|TRBJ1-1|.|TRBD1
TGTGCCAGCAGGAGGCAGGGGGCGAACGGCGAAGCTTTCTTT
CASRRQGANGEAFF
>TRBV6-6|TRBJ1-4|.|.
TGTGCCAGCAGTCTACTCCGAGGGGGAAAACTGTTTTTT
CASSLLRGGKLFF
>TRBV9|TRBJ2-2|.|TRBD2
TGTGCCAGCAGCGTGGGGACTAGTGGCCACGGGGAGCTGTTTTTT
CASSVGTSGHGELFF
>TRBV2|TRBJ1-2|.|.
TGTGCCAGCAGTACGAGCCACAGCGGCTACACCTTC
CASSTSHSGYTF
>TRBV7-9|TRBJ1-2|.|TRBD1
TGTGCCAGCAGCTCGACAGGGAAAGGCTACACCTTC
CASSSTGKGYTF
>TRBV20-1|TRBJ2-5|.|.
TGCAGTGCTAGAGGTATAGGTCAGGAGACCCAGTACTTC
CSARGIGQETQYF
>TRBV6-5|TRBJ1-2|.|.
TGTGCCAGCAGCCCCTCAGGGCCCGCCCATGGCTACACCTTC
CASSPSGPAHGYTF
>TRBV20-1|TRBJ1-1|.|.
TGCAGTGCCATTGGGACGTCGAACACTGAAGCTTTCTTT
CSAIGTSNTEAFF
>TRBV12-3/TRBV12-4|TRBJ2-2|.|.
TGTGCCAGCAGGCCTCATAGCGGAGGGGGGACCGGGGAGCTGTTTTTT
CASRPHSGGGTGELFF
>TRBV6-2/TRBV6-3|TRBJ1-1|.|TRBD1
TGTGCCAGCAGCATGAACCCCGGGACAGGGATGTTCTTGAACACTGAAGCTTTCTTT
CASSMNPGTGMFLNTEAFF
>TRBV6-6|TRBJ2-5|.|TRBD2
TGTGCCAGCAGTTACCTGGCTAGCGGGCAAGAGACCCAGTACTTC
CASSYLASGQETQYF
>TRBV20-1|TRBJ2-7|.|TRBD2
TGCAGTGCTAGAGGAAGACTAGCGGACTACGAGCAGTACTTC
CSARGRLADYEQYF
>TRBV21-1|TRBJ2-3|.|.
TGTGCCAGCCTGGACGGCGAGTTTCTGTACGATACGCAGTATTTT
CASLDGEFLYDTQYF
>TRBV10-3|TRBJ1-2|.|.
TGTGCCATCAGTGATTCCCAGGGGTACTATGGCTACACCTTC
CAISDSQGYYGYTF
>TRBV2|TRBJ1-2|.|.
TGTGCCAGCAGTGAGGAGGGAGGGCTGGGTGGCTACACCTTC
CASSEEGGLGGYTF
>TRBV6-6|TRBJ2-5|.|.
TGTGCCAGCAGTTACGGGGGCGGCCTCCAAGAGACCCAGTACTTC
CASSYGGGLQETQYF
>TRBV24-1|TRBJ2-5|.|.
TGTGCCACCAGTGATTTGACAGGAAAGGAGACCCAGTACTTC
CATSDLTGKETQYF
>TRBV6-1|TRBJ2-7|.|.
TGTGCCAGCAGTGTTGAGGGACCGACCTACGAGCAGTACTTC
CASSVEGPTYEQYF
>TRBV7-8|TRBJ2-4|.|TRBD2
TGTGCCAGCAGCTTCCCCGGACTAGCGGGAGTAGCCAAAAACATTCAGTACTTC
CASSFPGLAGVAKNIQYF
>TRBV5-1|TRBJ2-3|.|.
TGCGCCAGCAGCTTGGTTACTAGTAGTGATACGCAGTATTTT
CASSLVTSSDTQYF
>TRBV3-1|TRBJ1-1|.|.
TGTGCCAGCAGCCAAGTATTAGGAGACACTGAAGCTTTCTTT
CASSQVLGDTEAFF
>TRBV12-3/TRBV12-4|TRBJ2-6|.|.
TGTGCCACGCAGGGCTCTGGGGCCAACGTCCTGACTTTC
CATQGSGANVLTF
>TRBV18|TRBJ1-2|.|.
TGTGCCAGCTCACCAGGGGGGGACTATGGCTACACCTTC
CASSPGGDYGYTF